The 27 T cell receptor beta chains reported below all come from one sample, sequenced in a study of T-cell reconstitution after alpha-beta-depleted transplantation in children. Study results and limitations: The main origin of T-cell counts and diversity one year after transplant was newly produced T cells.

The library targeted TCRbeta and was prepared with unique molecular identifiers. MiXCR was run by TCRdb on the PCR reads, yielding one entry per CDR3 protein. The table records about 300,000 distinct CDR3 sequences, nearly 8% of them present only once. These receptors' antigens are unknown. Sequences were derived from peripheral blood, sampled 360 days after TCRalphabeta/CD19-depleted stem cell transplant. The receptor set was obtained from a female patient between 2 and 10 years old who had a stem cell transplant for Fanconi anemia, so the T cells may come from the graft donor.

This clonotype showed up many times. This chain connects TRBV25-1 to TRBJ2-1; 10 nucleotides match TRBD2. Unmatched junction bases numbered 26, after V lost 11 bases and J lost 7 bases. Germline CDR1 and CDR2: MGHDK and SYGVNS. CDR3 length equals 19 residues. The CDR3 region is CAFLRGRGLVLAGINEQFF. As DNA, the CDR3 is TGTGCCTTCCTCAGGGGCAGGGGGCTCGTACTAGCGGGGATAAATGAGCAGTTCTTC. Full variable domain (outside the CDR3, taken from reference TRBV25-1 and TRBJ2-1): EADIYQTPRYLVIGTGKKITLECSQTMGHDKMYWYQQDPGMELHLIHYSYGVNSTEKGDLSSESTVSRIRTEHFPLTLESARPSHTSQYLCAFLRGRGLVLAGINEQFFGPGTRLTVL.

This clonotype was observed many times. V and J are TRBV20-1 and TRBJ1-5; 9 nucleotides agree with TRBD1. CDR1 and CDR2 (germline): DFQATT, SNEGSKA (reference sequence). This CDR3 comprises 14 residues. Trimming took 5 bases from V and 4 from J; bases not matched to a gene: 6. CDR3 DNA sequence: TGCAGTGCTTATCCCGGGACAGGGAATCAGCCCCAGCATTTT. Encoded protein: CSAYPGTGNQPQHF.

This clonotype was seen many times. This rearrangement joins TRBV11-1 to TRBJ2-3; 11 bases line up with TRBD2. Losses at the gene ends were 5 bases for V and 0 bases for J; bases not matched to a gene: 13. CDR3 size: 19 residues. Germline loops: CDR1 SGHAT, CDR2 FQDESV (reference sequence). In DNA form, the CDR3 reads TGTGCCAGCAGCCAGAGACTAGCGGGGACCACAGATAGCACAGATACGCAGTATTTT. Translation: CASSQRLAGTTDSTDTQYF.

This clonotype was picked up a small number of times. V usage is TRBV28 and J usage is TRBJ1-3, with 7 bases lining up with TRBD1. The V gene's germline CDR1 is MDHEN and CDR2 SYDVKM. The CDR3 has 14 amino acids. Trimming removed 7 bases from V and 4 bases from J; junction bases left unmatched: 7. This CDR3 reads CASKNDREGNTIYF. The DNA for the CDR3 is TGTGCCAGCAAAAACGACAGGGAGGGAAACACCATATATTTT.

In its sample, this clonotype was seen many times. The genes are TRBV18 and TRBJ2-1; no clear D gene. Trimming removed 6 bases from V and 7 bases from J, with 16 bases in between. CDR3 size: 14 residues. Germline V gene data show CDR1 as KGHSH and CDR2 as LQKENI. In DNA form, the CDR3 reads TGTGCCAGCTCGCCCGACTGGTCTATGAATGAGCAGTTCTTC. Translation: CASSPDWSMNEQFF.

The rearrangement joins TRBV20-1 to TRBJ1-5; D uncertain. The V gene lost 0 bases and the J gene lost 10 bases, with 10 bases spanning the gap. The CDR3 is 12 amino acids. CDR1 and CDR2 from the germline V gene are DFQATT and SNEGSKA (reference sequence). The CDR3 DNA sequence: TGCAGTGCTAGAGAAGCATCAACCCCCCAGCATTTT. Translation gives CSAREASTPQHF.

This clonotype has a count of ten or more. This rearrangement joins TRBV24-1 to TRBJ2-1; possible D gene TRBD2, 6 bases. V was cut by 2 bases and J by 4 bases, with 17 bases left in between. The CDR3 has 17 amino acids. Germline lookup yields CDR1 KGHDR and CDR2 SFDVKD. CDR3 sequence reads: CATSDSRSGATYNEQFF. In DNA form, the CDR3 reads TGTGCCACCAGTGATTCGCGTTCGGGAGCCACATACAATGAGCAGTTCTTC.

This clonotype was picked up many times. The chain recombines TRBV20-1 with TRBJ2-1, with TRBD2 identical over 9 bases. Trimming at V came to 5 bases and at J to 2 bases, leaving 4 bases not matched to a gene. Germline-derived CDR1 and CDR2 are DFQATT and SNEGSKA (reference sequence). The CDR3 has 14 residues. Written as DNA, the CDR3 is TGCAGTGCTTCGGGACTAGCAACCTACAATGAGCAGTTCTTC. Protein product: CSASGLATYNEQFF.

This chain connects TRBV7-9 to TRBJ2-3; the D call may be TRBD1 or TRBD2 (5 bases each). With 4 bases removed from V and 0 bases from J, the gap between germline ends came to 14 bases. Germline V CDR1 and CDR2: SEHNR, FQNEAQ (reference sequence). This CDR3 has 16 amino acids. The CDR3 nucleotides are TGTGCCAGCAGCTCAACAGGAGGAACTAGCACAGATACGCAGTATTTT. Protein product: CASSSTGGTSTDTQYF.

This clonotype appeared many times. The J gene is TRBJ1-1, the V gene TRBV4-3, with D hard to call. The V and J ends lost 4 bases and 10 bases respectively, with 22 bases between them. The CDR3 covers 15 residues. Germline CDR1 LGHNA, CDR2 YSLEER. CDR3 protein: CASSRVAGGDPGAFF. The CDR3 region has the DNA TGCGCCAGCAGCCGTGTTGCGGGCGGGGATCCAGGAGCTTTCTTT.

This clonotype was seen many times. The chain combines TRBV12-3 or TRBV12-4 with TRBJ1-1; tentatively, D is TRBD1 (6 bases). This CDR3 contains 15 residues. V was cut by 3 bases and J by 4 bases, with 15 bases left in between. The CDR3 sequence: CASSFWGGASTEAFF. The CDR3 nucleotides are TGTGCCAGCAGTTTTTGGGGGGGCGCATCCACTGAAGCTTTCTTT.

This clonotype was picked up a small number of times. This sequence joins TRBV19 and TRBJ2-4, with 9 positions matching TRBD2. Per germline, CDR1 LNHDA and CDR2 SQIVND (reference sequence). The junction had 10 bases not matched to a gene; V was cut back by 6 bases and J by 4 bases. The CDR3 is 16 residues long. The CDR3 sequence is CASSRLTSGVKNIQYF. In nucleotides, the CDR3 is TGTGCCAGTAGCCGACTGACTAGCGGTGTGAAAAACATTCAGTACTTC.

At least ten counts were recorded for this clonotype. The chain employs TRBV12-3 or TRBV12-4 and TRBJ2-1; tentative D call: TRBD2 (5 bases). The CDR3 contains 14 residues. V lost 7 bases and J 3 bases, leaving 13 bases between the germline ends. The CDR3 protein is CASTVSGNYNEQFF. CDR3 bases: TGTGCCAGCACCGTAAGCGGAAACTACAATGAGCAGTTCTTC.

The table lists this clonotype with a few counts. The chain is built from TRBV9 and TRBJ2-2; 7 bases fit TRBD2. The CDR3 sequence is 16 residues long. Per germline, CDR1 SGDLS and CDR2 YYNGEE. J gave up 3 bases and V 4 bases, and 9 bases lay outside the gene matches. CDR3 residues: CASSLTGGQDTGELFF. CDR3 coding DNA: TGTGCCAGCAGCCTTACGGGGGGTCAAGACACCGGGGAGCTGTTTTTT.

The genes are TRBV4-3 and TRBJ1-1; D is unresolved. The CDR3 consists of 15 residues. The V gene's germline CDR1 is LGHNA and CDR2 YSLEER. With 0 bases removed from V and 2 bases from J, the gap between germline ends came to 10 bases. CDR3 sequence (DNA): TGCGCCAGCAGCCAAGATTTGCTACCTAACACTGAAGCTTTCTTT. Amino acids: CASSQDLLPNTEAFF.

The CDR3 DNA reads as TGTGCCTGGAGTAACGCAGGGGGAGGCCTGCAGTACTTC. This encodes CAWSNAGGGLQYF. The chain uses TRBV30 and TRBJ2-7, with a tentative D call TRBD1 (7 bases). V was clipped by 2 bases and J by 9 bases, with 17 bases between them. The germline V gene encodes CDR1 GTSNPN and CDR2 SVGIG (reference sequence). This CDR3 region has 13 residues.

The chain couples TRBV13 to TRBJ2-7; no clear D. Trimming took 5 bases from V and 3 from J, leaving 17 bases between them. Germline V gene data show CDR1 as PRHDT and CDR2 as FYEKMQ (reference sequence). The CDR3 covers 15 residues. Here the CDR3 reads CASSTYLGNIYEQYF. DNA for the CDR3: TGTGCCAGCAGCACCTACTTGGGAAACATCTACGAGCAGTACTTC.

This clonotype occurred many times. The V call is TRBV20-1, the J call TRBJ1-1; D uncertain. In germline, CDR1 is DFQATT, CDR2 SNEGSKA (reference sequence). This CDR3 contains 14 residues. Trimming cost V 4 bases and J 5 bases, with 17 bases left between them. In DNA, the CDR3 is TGCAGTGCTAAGACGTGGGCTAGGGAGACTGAAGCTTTCTTT. Residues: CSAKTWARETEAFF.

This clonotype was picked up a small number of times. The chain combines TRBV6-4 with TRBJ2-1; possibly TRBD2 for D (6 bases). V was pared by 7 bases and J by 6 bases, with 19 bases between. Looked up from germline, CDR1 is MRHNA and CDR2 is SNTAGT. The length of the CDR3 is 15 residues. The CDR3 protein is CASNIFRDLRNEQFF. CDR3 sequence (DNA): TGTGCCAGCAACATCTTCCGGGACTTACGCAATGAGCAGTTCTTC.

This clonotype was recorded many times. The rearrangement uses TRBV10-3 and TRBJ2-3; TRBD1 or TRBD2 may be the D gene (5 bases each). Germline V gene lookup returns CDR1 ENHRY and CDR2 SYGVKD. The CDR3 spans 14 residues. Trimming took 8 bases from V and 0 from J, leaving 12 bases between them. The CDR3 region has the DNA TGTGCCATCGGGACGGACTTGAGCACAGATACGCAGTATTTT. Its protein is CAIGTDLSTDTQYF.

The chain is built from TRBV27 and TRBJ1-2; D uncertain. The germline V gene has CDR1 MNHEY and CDR2 SMNVEV (reference sequence). This CDR3 region has 11 residues. With 5 bases removed from V and 8 bases from J, the gap between germline ends came to 9 bases. The CDR3 DNA reads TGTGCCAGCAGTCACCATGCGGGCTACACCTTC. It codes for CASSHHAGYTF.

This clonotype showed up many times. CDR3 in amino acids: CASTYFQEQFF. The CDR3 DNA reads as TGCGCCAGCACCTACTTCCAGGAGCAGTTCTTC. The chain joins TRBV5-1 to TRBJ2-1; D is unresolved. V was shortened by 6 bases and J by 10 bases, with 11 bases between the two germline ends. The germline gives CDR1 SGHRS, CDR2 YFSETQ. The CDR3 consists of 11 residues.

This clonotype has a count of ten or more. The chain combines TRBV29-1 with TRBJ2-7, with 8 bases aligning to TRBD1. Germline loops: CDR1 SQVTM, CDR2 ANQGSEA. V was pared by 5 bases and J by 3 bases, with 3 bases of the junction left unmatched. CDR3 length: 12 amino acids. In DNA form, the CDR3 reads TGCAGCGTTAGGACAGGGTACTACGAGCAGTACTTC. This encodes CSVRTGYYEQYF.

The J gene is TRBJ1-4, the V gene TRBV11-1; D ambiguous. V was pared by 2 bases and J by 0 bases, with 10 bases between. Germline V gene data show CDR1 as SGHAT and CDR2 as FQDESV (reference sequence). The CDR3 has 16 residues. The CDR3 reads CASSLSGLATNEKLFF. CDR3 coding DNA: TGTGCCAGCAGCTTATCAGGACTTGCAACTAATGAAAAACTGTTTTTT.

This clonotype came up a few times. The rearrangement links TRBV5-1 to TRBJ2-5, with D possibly being TRBD1 or TRBD2 (5 bases each). The germline gives CDR1 SGHRS, CDR2 YFSETQ. V was clipped by 4 bases and J by 5 bases, with 15 bases between them. The CDR3 covers 14 residues. This CDR3 is CASSLRDGRETQYF. Written as DNA, the CDR3 is TGCGCCAGCAGCCTTAGGGACGGCCGGGAGACCCAGTACTTC.

This clonotype was found many times. The CDR3 sequence: CASIRDGWGRNTEAFF. The DNA for the CDR3 is TGTGCCAGCATAAGGGACGGGTGGGGTCGTAACACTGAAGCTTTCTTT. V gene TRBV12-3 or TRBV12-4 combines with J gene TRBJ1-1; TRBD1 is a possible D gene (5 bases). The CDR3 has 16 residues. Trimming stripped 7 bases from V and 2 bases from J, with 20 bases between.

Ten or more counts support this clonotype. The chain joins TRBV28 to TRBJ2-7; 10 bases agree with TRBD2. The CDR3 covers 15 residues. Germline trimming cut 5 bases from V and 6 bases from J; bases unmatched to any gene: 10. Germline V gives CDR1 MDHEN, CDR2 SYDVKM. DNA for the CDR3: TGTGCCAGCAGTCCCACGCTAGCGGGAGTAGGCGAGCAGTACTTC. Amino acid sequence: CASSPTLAGVGEQYF.